The 3 T cell receptor beta chains below come from one sample, sequenced in a study of blood T cell repertoires in COVID-19. Generated by immunoSEQ multiplex PCR, the TCRdb table keeps only in-frame clones and is missing some. In the table there are a few hundred thousand clones, approximately 78% of which are singletons. Sequencing was carried out using peripheral blood. Every receptor here comes from a woman between 18 and 29 years old with acute or convalescent COVID-19.

The rearrangement joins TRBV27 to TRBJ1-2, with D uncertain. The CDR3 covers 13 residues. In germline, CDR1 is MNHEY, CDR2 SMNVEV (reference sequence). V was trimmed by 0 bases and J by 4 bases, leaving 6 bases between them. The CDR3 nucleotides read TGTGCCAGCAGTTTATCCAGGTCCTATGGCTACACCTTC. It is translated as CASSLSRSYGYTF.

This chain connects TRBV4-1 to TRBJ1-1, with TRBD1 matching over 7 bases. Unmatched junction bases numbered 13, after V lost 2 bases and J lost 7 bases. The germline gives CDR1 MGHRA, CDR2 YSYEKL. CDR3 length: 16 amino acids. DNA for the CDR3: TGCGCCAGCAGCCAACCGGGACAGTCGATCTACTATGAAGCTTTCTTT. Translated, it gives CASSQPGQSIYYEAFF.

The chain couples TRBV19 to TRBJ2-2; D is unclear. The CDR3 is 15 residues long. V lost 2 bases to trimming and J lost 0 bases, with 7 bases between them. Germline-derived CDR1 and CDR2 are LNHDA and SQIVND (reference sequence). DNA of the CDR3: TGTGCCAGTAGTATAACAGTTACGAACACCGGGGAGCTGTTTTTT. It encodes CASSITVTNTGELFF.